These 32 T cell receptor beta chains came from one sample sequenced in a study of OX40 agonist ivuxolimab in advanced cancers. Method: immunoSEQ multiplex PCR; TCRdb's copy keeps in-frame clones and lacks some. This sample has approximately 39,000 clones; roughly nine tenths occur once, and the top ten carry approximately 4.1%. The sample in question was CD4+ or CD8+ T cells sorted from blood, obtained in a trial of the OX40 agonist ivuxolimab. Receptors were obtained from an adult with an advanced solid tumor such as melanoma, head and neck, liver or kidney cancer.

The CDR3 sequence: CATSREPKHEQFF. The CDR3 coding sequence is TGTGCCACCAGCAGAGAGCCCAAACATGAGCAGTTCTTC. The chain joins TRBV15 to TRBJ2-1, with D unclear. Germline loops: CDR1 LNHNV, CDR2 YYDKDF (reference sequence). V was shortened by 0 bases and J by 8 bases, with 8 bases between the two germline ends. The CDR3 has 13 residues.

In DNA form, the CDR3 reads TGCAGCGCGGCACGGACAGGGGGAGAGACCCAGTACTTC. As protein: CSAARTGGETQYF. The chain employs TRBV29-1 and TRBJ2-5, with TRBD1 matching over 10 bases. The trim removed 7 bases at V and 4 bases at J, leaving 6 bases unmatched. The V gene's germline CDR1 is SQVTM and CDR2 ANQGSEA. The CDR3 is 13 residues long.

The genes are TRBV5-5 and TRBJ2-7, with 11 bases matching TRBD1. Germline CDR1 reads SGHKS; CDR2 reads YYEKEE (reference sequence). This CDR3 has 14 residues. V lost 4 bases and J lost 5; bases outside the gene matches: 5. This chain's CDR3 is CASSPRTGGDEQYF. CDR3 bases: TGTGCCAGCAGCCCCAGGACAGGGGGCGACGAGCAGTACTTC.

The V gene is TRBV6-6, the J gene TRBJ1-2, with D unresolved. From germline, CDR1 is MNHNY and CDR2 SVGAGI (reference sequence). V lost 8 bases and J lost 4, with 5 bases in between. The length of the CDR3 is 10 residues. CDR3 coding DNA: TGTGCCAGCCGTTCCTATGGCTACACCTTC. Translation: CASRSYGYTF.

This chain uses TRBV9 with TRBJ2-7; 10 bases match TRBD2. The CDR3 totals 14 residues. After removal of 3 bases from V and 4 bases from J, the junction contained 4 bases not matched to a gene. CDR1 is SGDLS, CDR2 YYNGEE, per germline. The CDR3 loop reads CASSEGLADYEQYF. The CDR3 DNA sequence: TGTGCCAGCAGCGAAGGACTAGCGGATTACGAGCAGTACTTC.

This clone occurred once. The V call is TRBV6-4, the J call TRBJ2-6; no clear D gene. CDR1 MRHNA and CDR2 SNTAGT come from the germline V gene. This CDR3 has 18 amino acids. V lost 7 bases and J 3 bases, leaving 22 bases between the germline ends. The CDR3 loop reads CASTGSHYMDIGANVLTF. Written as DNA, the CDR3 is TGTGCCAGCACAGGCTCACACTACATGGATATTGGGGCCAACGTCCTGACTTTC.

This chain's CDR3 is CASSFQGSYEQYF. The CDR3 DNA is TGTGCCAGCAGCTTCCAGGGGAGCTACGAGCAGTACTTC. The chain links TRBV7-6 to TRBJ2-7; a weak D match, TRBD1 (6 bases). Trimming pared 3 bases from V and 3 bases from J, leaving 9 bases between. The CDR3 runs to 13 residues. Germline V lookup: CDR1 SGHVS, CDR2 FNYEAQ.

The chain uses TRBV2 and TRBJ1-5; no reliable D call. Trimming cost V 0 bases and J 12 bases, with 9 bases left between them. There are 12 residues in the CDR3. The germline gives CDR1 SNHLY, CDR2 FYNNEI. CDR3 amino acids: CASSEAQRGQHF. In nucleotides, the CDR3 is TGTGCCAGCAGTGAAGCGCAGAGAGGCCAGCATTTT.

This chain joins TRBV30 and TRBJ2-3; weak D call: TRBD2 (5 bases). V lost 6 bases and J lost 0, with 10 bases in between. The germline V gene has CDR1 GTSNPN and CDR2 SVGIG (reference sequence). The CDR3 has 13 residues. Here the CDR3 DNA reads TGTGCCTGTCGGGCGGGTAGCACAGATACGCAGTATTTT. Its translation is CACRAGSTDTQYF.

This rearrangement joins TRBV30 to TRBJ1-5; possible D gene TRBD1, 6 bases. The CDR3 spans 14 residues. V lost 5 bases, J lost 0 bases, and 11 bases lay in between. Germline assignment: CDR1 GTSNPN and CDR2 SVGIG (reference sequence). CDR3 bases: TGTGCCTGGGGGGACACCTATAGCAATCAGCCCCAGCATTTT. Translated, it gives CAWGDTYSNQPQHF.

The gene calls are TRBV5-4 and TRBJ1-2; D unclear. CDR1 is SGHNT, CDR2 YYREEE, per germline (reference sequence). V lost 2 bases and J lost 5, with 16 bases in between. The CDR3 runs to 15 residues. CDR3 DNA: TGTGCCAGCAGCTTCCTGTGGCAGACCGATTATGGCTACACCTTC. Protein product: CASSFLWQTDYGYTF.

The chain carries TRBV19 and TRBJ2-5; 10 positions match TRBD2. The CDR3 contains 16 residues. V was pared by 5 bases and J by 1 base, with 7 bases of the junction left unmatched. The germline V gene encodes CDR1 LNHDA and CDR2 SQIVND (reference sequence). CDR3 protein: CASSPGLAELQETQYF. CDR3 DNA sequence: TGTGCCAGTAGTCCCGGACTAGCGGAGCTCCAAGAGACCCAGTACTTC. The variable domain in full, with the rest retrieved from reference TRBV19 and TRBJ2-5, is DGGITQSPKYLFRKEGQNVTLSCEQNLNHDAMYWYRQDPGQGLRLIYYSQIVNDFQKGDIAEGYSVSREKKESFPLTVTSAQKNPTAFYLCASSPGLAELQETQYFGPGTRLLVL.

V and J are TRBV5-1 and TRBJ2-7; weak D call: TRBD1 (6 bases). The length of the CDR3 is 15 residues. Between the trimmed V and J ends, which lost 4 bases and 3 bases, there was a span of 17 bases. Germline loops: CDR1 SGHRS, CDR2 YFSETQ. This chain's CDR3 is CASSQSRGFSYEQYF. DNA of the CDR3: TGCGCCAGCAGCCAATCCAGGGGCTTTAGCTACGAGCAGTACTTC.

The gene calls are TRBV11-2 and TRBJ2-5; D not certain. The V gene's germline CDR1 is SGHAT and CDR2 FQNNGV. There are 14 residues in the CDR3. V lost 5 bases, J lost 2 bases, and 12 bases lay in between. CDR3 coding DNA: TGTGCCAGCAGCCCAAGGTTGGCACAAGAGACCCAGTACTTC. Translated: CASSPRLAQETQYF.

The chain carries TRBV28 and TRBJ2-5; TRBD2 agrees at 12 bases. The V segment lost 3 bases and the J segment 6 bases; nucleotides outside the gene matches: 17. This CDR3 comprises 19 residues. Germline V gene lookup returns CDR1 MDHEN and CDR2 SYDVKM. The CDR3 DNA reads as TGTGCCAGCAGTTTTAGGGGGCTAGCGGGAGGGCAAACGGGAAAGACCCAGTACTTC. The encoded protein is CASSFRGLAGGQTGKTQYF.

This clone appeared once. The CDR3: CASSLATNTEAFF. DNA of the CDR3: TGTGCCAGCAGCTTAGCCACGAACACTGAAGCTTTCTTT. The gene calls are TRBV7-6 and TRBJ1-1; D ambiguous. This CDR3 contains 13 residues. V was clipped by 0 bases and J by 1 base, with 3 bases between them. The V gene's germline CDR1 is SGHVS and CDR2 FNYEAQ.

This chain uses TRBV18 with TRBJ1-4; TRBD1 is a possible D gene (5 bases). The CDR3 length is 16 residues. The V end lost 5 bases, the J end lost 7 bases, and 20 bases lay between the germline ends. From germline, CDR1 is KGHSH and CDR2 LQKENI. CDR3 in DNA: TGTGCCAGCTCAGCCAACGTCCCGGGGGAAGGTGAAAAACTGTTTTTT. It encodes CASSANVPGEGEKLFF.

This chain connects TRBV6-5 to TRBJ1-6; TRBD1 might be the D (5 bases). Germline lookup yields CDR1 MNHEY and CDR2 SVGAGI. V gave up 6 bases and J gave up 10 bases, with 13 bases separating them. This CDR3 contains 13 residues. The DNA of the CDR3 is TGTGCCAGCAGCAGAGGCAGGGACTCACCCCTCCACTTT. It specifies CASSRGRDSPLHF.

The genes are TRBV1 and TRBJ2-5. TRBV1 is labeled a pseudogene. There are 16 residues in the CDR3. The DNA for the CDR3 is TGCACCAGCAGCCAAAGACTGGGACGCCGGACGGAGACCCAGTACTTC. Translating it yields CTSSQRLGRRTETQYF.

In its sample, this clone was seen once. The CDR3 DNA follows: TGTGCCAGCACCCGGCTGGGGGGGGCTGGAGCCAAAAACATTCAGTACTTC. It specifies CASTRLGGAGAKNIQYF. The chain couples TRBV11-2 to TRBJ2-4, with a possible D match to TRBD2 (7 bases). V lost 7 bases and J lost 0, with 19 bases in between. The CDR3 consists of 17 residues. Germline loops: CDR1 SGHAT, CDR2 FQNNGV.

V gene TRBV6-1 combines with J gene TRBJ1-2; 7 positions match TRBD1. The J segment lost 11 bases and the V segment lost 5 bases, leaving 14 bases of the junction unmatched. This CDR3 spans 14 amino acids. The germline gives CDR1 MNHNS, CDR2 SASEGT. The CDR3 sequence: CASSSGQSYGWYTF. As DNA, the CDR3 is TGTGCCAGCAGTTCGGGACAGAGCTATGGCTGGTACACCTTC.

This clone was found a few times. This chain connects TRBV7-9 to TRBJ1-6, with TRBD1 as a possible D gene (5 bases). Trimming took off 5 bases at V and 6 bases at J, with 8 bases between the two ends. Germline-derived CDR1 and CDR2 are SEHNR and FQNEAQ (reference sequence). This CDR3 spans 13 amino acids. The CDR3 spells CASSRGFNSPLHF. Written as DNA, the CDR3 is TGTGCCAGCAGCCGGGGGTTTAATTCACCCCTCCACTTT.

The chain recombines TRBV7-9 with TRBJ1-2; 8 bases agree with TRBD1. With V trimmed by 5 bases and J by 13 bases, 12 bases remained unmatched. The germline CDR1 and CDR2 sequences are SEHNR and FQNEAQ (reference sequence). The CDR3 extends over 13 amino acids. The CDR3 here is CASSQDGTGFPTF. The CDR3 DNA is TGTGCCAGCAGCCAGGACGGGACAGGATTTCCCACCTTC.

The chain is built from TRBV18 and TRBJ2-7; D gene uncertain. CDR3 size: 12 residues. The germline gives CDR1 KGHSH, CDR2 LQKENI. The V and J ends lost 5 bases and 7 bases respectively, with 12 bases between them. The CDR3 protein is CASSLGPREQYF. In DNA, the CDR3 is TGTGCCAGCTCATTGGGCCCGCGGGAGCAGTACTTC.

This chain uses TRBV11-2 with TRBJ2-7; D unresolved. Germline V gene lookup returns CDR1 SGHAT and CDR2 FQNNGV. The CDR3 consists of 15 residues. V lost 0 bases, J lost 5 bases, and 14 bases lay in between. CDR3 protein: CASSLEPALADEQYF. The DNA of the CDR3 is TGTGCCAGCAGCTTAGAGCCCGCCCTGGCAGACGAGCAGTACTTC.

This sequence joins TRBV18 and TRBJ1-2, with a tentative D call TRBD1 (6 bases). Trimming removed 1 base at V and 0 bases at J, with 9 bases between. There are 15 residues in the CDR3. CDR1 and CDR2 (germline): KGHSH, LQKENI. CDR3 loop: CASSPRTDPNYGYTF. For the CDR3, the DNA is TGTGCCAGCTCACCACGGACAGACCCTAACTATGGCTACACCTTC.

The rearrangement links TRBV28 to TRBJ1-5; D is unresolved. Trimming pared 6 bases from V and 1 base from J, leaving 10 bases between. The germline gives CDR1 MDHEN, CDR2 SYDVKM. The CDR3 runs to 14 residues. CDR3 nucleotides: TGTGCCAGCAGCCTGACTGGGAGCAATCAGCCCCAGCATTTT. As protein: CASSLTGSNQPQHF.

The chain has TRBV10-1 and TRBJ2-2; D is perhaps TRBD1 (7 bases). The germline CDR1 and CDR2 sequences are WNHNN and SYGVQD (reference sequence). With 2 bases removed from V and 6 bases from J, the gap between germline ends came to 16 bases. This CDR3 is 16 amino acids long. This CDR3 reads CASSERGRGASGELFF. The CDR3 DNA reads as TGCGCCAGCAGTGAGAGGGGCAGGGGGGCTTCCGGGGAGCTGTTTTTT.

V is TRBV6-1 and J is TRBJ2-1; 7 bases fit TRBD1. Trimming took 3 bases from V and 7 from J; bases not matched to a gene: 0. This CDR3 region has 12 residues. Germline V lookup: CDR1 MNHNS, CDR2 SASEGT. For the CDR3, the DNA is TGTGCCAGCAGTGACAGGGGGAATGAGCAGTTCTTC. It encodes CASSDRGNEQFF.

This chain links TRBV5-1 with TRBJ1-4, with a tentative D call TRBD1 (5 bases). Germline lookup yields CDR1 SGHRS and CDR2 YFSETQ. V dropped 4 bases and J dropped 8 bases, with 15 bases sitting between them. The CDR3 runs to 14 residues. This CDR3 reads CASSEGQQAEKLFF. In nucleotides, the CDR3 is TGCGCCAGCAGCGAGGGGCAACAGGCCGAAAAACTGTTTTTT.

The CDR3 here is CASGGAERLPQHF. In nucleotides, the CDR3 is TGTGCCAGCGGGGGGGCAGAGCGGTTGCCCCAGCATTTT. The V gene is TRBV18, the J gene TRBJ1-5; D is possibly TRBD1 (6 bases). The ends were cut back, 8 bases at V and 9 bases at J, with 17 bases in the middle. The CDR3 is 13 amino acids. CDR1 is KGHSH, CDR2 LQKENI, per germline. Looking up the rest from reference TRBV18 and TRBJ1-5 gives the full variable domain: NAGVMQNPRHLVRRRGQEARLRCSPMKGHSHVYWYRQLPEEGLKFMVYLQKENIIDESGMPKERFSAEFPKEGPSILRIQQVVRGDSAAYFCASGGAERLPQHFGDGTRLSIL.

This clone was picked up one time. The chain couples TRBV28 to TRBJ2-6; D possibly corresponds to TRBD1 (5 bases). V lost 3 bases and J lost 1, with 7 bases in between. The length of the CDR3 is 15 residues. Germline assignment: CDR1 MDHEN and CDR2 SYDVKM. The CDR3: CASSFQGSGANVLTF. In DNA form, the CDR3 reads TGTGCCAGCAGTTTTCAGGGATCTGGGGCCAACGTCCTGACTTTC.